The 8 T cell receptor beta chains below were found in one sample sequenced in a study of T cells in Graves' hyperthyroidism and ophthalmopathy. The CDR3 regions of TCR beta were amplified from RNA transcripts. The HTBI primer set drove a first-round RT-PCR of the TCR CDR3. TCRdb passed the multiplex PCR reads through MiXCR, listing each CDR3 protein once. There are about 250,000 distinct CDR3 sequences in the sample; roughly 15% occur only once, and roughly 31% lies in the top ten. The sequenced sample consisted of blood. The receptors shown here come from a woman aged 45 to 65 with Graves' hyperthyroidism that later progressed to Graves' ophthalmopathy.

This clonotype was recorded many times. The chain joins TRBV24-1 to TRBJ1-2, with 9 bases matching TRBD1. Trimming at V came to 2 bases and at J to 8 bases, leaving 5 bases not matched to a gene. Germline assignment: CDR1 KGHDR and CDR2 SFDVKD. This CDR3 contains 14 residues. The CDR3 loop reads CATSDWTGAEGYTF. The CDR3 DNA reads as TGTGCCACCAGTGATTGGACAGGGGCTGAAGGCTACACCTTC.

This chain connects TRBV7-6 to TRBJ2-7; 10 positions match TRBD1. V shed 5 bases and J 4 bases; nucleotides not matched to a gene: 5. Germline CDR1 and CDR2: SGHVS and FNYEAQ. The CDR3 is 14 amino acids. The CDR3 nucleotides read TGTGCCAGCAGCGACCGGGACAGGGGTTACGAGCAGTACTTC. Encoded protein: CASSDRDRGYEQYF.

This clonotype has a count of ten or more. The chain joins TRBV6-8 to TRBJ2-2; D may match TRBD1 or TRBD2 (6 bases each). The CDR3 is 18 amino acids. The V gene's germline CDR1 is MNHGY and CDR2 SAAAGT. V gave up 6 bases and J gave up 8 bases, with 28 bases separating them. The CDR3 DNA reads as TGTGCCAGCAGATCCCTTGGTACGGGGGCTGTAACGTATGGGGAGCTGTTTTTT. Translation gives CASRSLGTGAVTYGELFF.

This clonotype was seen many times. The V and J genes are TRBV3-1 and TRBJ2-7; 10 nucleotides align to TRBD2. The V segment lost 3 bases and the J segment 1 base; nucleotides outside the gene matches: 3. This CDR3 region has 15 residues. Germline V gene sequence: CDR1 LGHDT, CDR2 YNNKEL (reference sequence). CDR3 sequence (DNA): TGTGCCAGCAGCCACGGACTAGCGGCATCCTACGAGCAGTACTTC. It is translated as CASSHGLAASYEQYF.

V is TRBV13 and J is TRBJ1-2, with D possibly TRBD1 on 5 matching bases. Germline-derived CDR1 and CDR2 are PRHDT and FYEKMQ (reference sequence). V was cut by 4 bases and J by 8 bases, with 14 bases left in between. This CDR3 region has 13 residues. In nucleotides, the CDR3 is TGTGCCAGCAGCTCTCCCGGGGGGGGAGGCTACACCTTC. It yields the protein CASSSPGGGGYTF.

This clonotype came up many times. The CDR3 here is CASSYGGDYEHKYF. The CDR3 DNA sequence: TGTGCCAGCAGTTACGGGGGGGATTACGAGCACAAGTACTTC. The chain couples TRBV6-6 to TRBJ2-5; 7 bases fit TRBD2. This CDR3 has 14 residues. In germline, CDR1 is MNHNY, CDR2 SVGAGI (reference sequence). V was clipped by 2 bases and J by 12 bases; unmatched bases: 12.

The sample holds many counts of this clonotype. The chain couples TRBV6-1 to TRBJ2-5, with 7 bases matching TRBD2. Germline-derived CDR1 and CDR2 are MNHNS and SASEGT. V lost 6 bases and J lost 13; bases outside the gene matches: 14. The CDR3 extends over 13 amino acids. CDR3 bases: TGTGCCAGCAGCGGGGGGTCCAGGACGGGACTGTACTTC. Protein: CASSGGSRTGLYF.

Many counts were recorded for this clonotype. The chain is built from TRBV12-3 or TRBV12-4 and TRBJ2-7; TRBD1 might be the D (6 bases). The CDR3 length is 15 residues. Between the trimmed V and J ends, which lost 3 bases and 2 bases, there was a span of 14 bases. This CDR3 is CASSFAGTRAYEQYF. As DNA, the CDR3 is TGTGCCAGCAGTTTCGCCGGGACACGGGCCTACGAGCAGTACTTC.